This passage covers 4 T cell receptor beta chains from one sample sequenced in a study of radiotherapy plus CTLA-4 blockade in lung cancer (dated by TCRdb to between 2017 and 2018). Library method: the immunoSEQ multiplex PCR assay. The immuneACCESS repertoire file appears here via TCRdb, limited to in-frame rearrangements. These files lack a portion of the clones; in checked studies, under half of the deficit traces to unresolved V genes, and the cause of the others is not known. The sample yields 2,500 to 3,500 clones; roughly 80% were counted once. About 4% of the sample rests with the top ten. This specimen was tumor tissue, taken from a patient treated with radiotherapy plus ipilimumab. All receptors derive from a human donor with non-small cell lung cancer that progressed on radiotherapy plus ipilimumab.

V is TRBV18 and J is TRBJ2-7; perhaps TRBD2 as D (5 bases). The CDR3 runs 13 residues. Germline V gene sequence: CDR1 KGHSH, CDR2 LQKENI. Trimming shortened V by 4 bases and J by 5 bases, and 12 bases separated the two germline ends. In DNA, the CDR3 is TGTGCCAGCTCACACCGGCCCGGGGACGAGCAGTACTTC. It translates to CASSHRPGDEQYF.

The genes are TRBV6-5 and TRBJ2-7; the D is unclear. This CDR3 is built from 13 residues. Germline V CDR1 and CDR2: MNHEY, SVGAGI. V was pared by 5 bases and J by 3 bases, with 11 bases between. DNA for the CDR3: TGTGCCAGCAGTCCCCTGCTGGGCTACGAGCAGTACTTC. This sequence encodes CASSPLLGYEQYF.

This chain connects TRBV7-6 to TRBJ2-7; D remains unclear. With 5 bases removed from V and 1 base from J, the gap between germline ends came to 9 bases. This CDR3 has 13 amino acids. The germline gives CDR1 SGHVS, CDR2 FNYEAQ. The CDR3 is CASSLGVSYEQYF. Written as DNA, the CDR3 is TGTGCCAGCAGCCTCGGTGTTTCCTACGAGCAGTACTTC.

This chain connects TRBV7-8 to TRBJ1-1, with D perhaps TRBD1 (5 bases). Germline CDR1 and CDR2: SGHVS and FQNEAQ. V lost 2 bases and J lost 7, with 11 bases in between. CDR3 length: 13 residues. The CDR3 region has the DNA TGTGCCAGCAGCTTATCCGCAGGGCGTGAAGCTTTCTTT. Encoded protein: CASSLSAGREAFF.